The sequence of this TCR beta chain was determined in a study of blood T cell repertoires in COVID-19. Study information: Sources were T cells, B-cell-depleted T cells, or PBMCs; the material itself was cDNA or gDNA.

This clone was seen only once. From germline, CDR1 is SGDLS and CDR2 YYNGEE. This CDR3 has 15 amino acids. V lost 4 bases to trimming and J lost 7 bases; unmatched junction nucleotides: 9. Data came from immunoSEQ multiplex PCR; TCRdb stores just in-frame clones and leaves some out. The sample shows approximately 340,000 clones, roughly nine tenths of them seen only once. The rearrangement uses TRBV9 and TRBJ2-2, with TRBD2 identical over 8 bases. Sequenced material: PBMCs or T cells enriched from blood (not recorded which). The source is a woman aged 40 to 50 who had been exposed to COVID-19. CDR3 DNA: TGTGCCAGCAGCTTTGATAGCGGGGTGGGCGGGGAGCTGTTTTTT. Its translation is CASSFDSGVGGELFF. Full variable domain (outside the CDR3, taken from reference TRBV9 and TRBJ2-2): DSGVTQTPKHLITATGQRVTLRCSPRSGDLSVYWYQQSLDQGLQFLIQYYNGEERAKGNILERFSAQQFPDLHSELNLSSLELGDSALYFCASSFDSGVGGELFFGEGSRLTVL.